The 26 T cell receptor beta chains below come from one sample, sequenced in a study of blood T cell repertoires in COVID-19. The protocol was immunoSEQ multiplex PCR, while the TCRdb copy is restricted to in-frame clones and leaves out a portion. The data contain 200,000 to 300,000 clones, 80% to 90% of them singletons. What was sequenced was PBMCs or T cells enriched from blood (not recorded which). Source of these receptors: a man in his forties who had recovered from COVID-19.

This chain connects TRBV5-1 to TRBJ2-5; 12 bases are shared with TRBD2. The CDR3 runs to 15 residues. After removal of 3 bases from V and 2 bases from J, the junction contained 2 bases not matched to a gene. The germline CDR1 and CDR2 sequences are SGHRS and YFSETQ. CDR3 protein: CASSYGLAGQETQYF. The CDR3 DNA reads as TGCGCCAGCAGCTACGGACTAGCGGGGCAAGAGACCCAGTACTTC.

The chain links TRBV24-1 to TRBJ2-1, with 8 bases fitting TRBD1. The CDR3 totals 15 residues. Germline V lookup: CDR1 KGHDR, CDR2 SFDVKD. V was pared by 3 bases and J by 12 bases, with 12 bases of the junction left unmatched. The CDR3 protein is CATSDAGTGITGQFF. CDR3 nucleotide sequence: TGTGCCACCAGTGATGCCGGGACAGGAATTACGGGGCAGTTCTTC.

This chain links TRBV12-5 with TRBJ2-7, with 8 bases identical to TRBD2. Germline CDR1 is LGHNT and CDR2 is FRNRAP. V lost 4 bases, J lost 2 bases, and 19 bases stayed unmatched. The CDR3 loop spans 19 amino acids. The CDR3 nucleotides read TGTGCTAGTGGTTCGGTGAGGGCGGGAGGCCTCCCCCCAACCTACGAGCAGTACTTC. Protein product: CASGSVRAGGLPPTYEQYF.

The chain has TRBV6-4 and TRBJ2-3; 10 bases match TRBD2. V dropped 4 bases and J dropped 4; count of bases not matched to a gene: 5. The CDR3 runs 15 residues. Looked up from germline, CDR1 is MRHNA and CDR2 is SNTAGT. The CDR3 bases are TGTGCCAGCAGTGCGGCTAGCGGGGGAGCAGATACGCAGTATTTT. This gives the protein CASSAASGGADTQYF.

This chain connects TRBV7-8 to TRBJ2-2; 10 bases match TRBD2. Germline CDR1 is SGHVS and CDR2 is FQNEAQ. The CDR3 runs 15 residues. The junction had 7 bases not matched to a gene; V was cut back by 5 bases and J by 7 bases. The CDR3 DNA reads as TGTGCCAGCAGCCCTTCTAGCGGGAGATTCGGGGAGCTGTTTTTT. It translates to CASSPSSGRFGELFF.

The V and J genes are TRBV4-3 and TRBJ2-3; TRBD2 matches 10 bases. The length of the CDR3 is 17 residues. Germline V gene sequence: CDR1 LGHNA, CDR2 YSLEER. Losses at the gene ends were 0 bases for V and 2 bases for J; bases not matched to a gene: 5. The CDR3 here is CASSQDLLAGYTDTQYF. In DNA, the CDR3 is TGCGCCAGCAGCCAAGATCTACTAGCGGGATACACAGATACGCAGTATTTT.

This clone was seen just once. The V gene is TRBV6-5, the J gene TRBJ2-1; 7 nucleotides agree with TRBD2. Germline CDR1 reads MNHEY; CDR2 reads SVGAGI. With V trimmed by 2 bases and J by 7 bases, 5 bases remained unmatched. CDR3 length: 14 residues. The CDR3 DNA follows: TGTGCCAGCAGTTACACGGGGGGAAAGAATGAGCAGTTCTTC. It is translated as CASSYTGGKNEQFF.

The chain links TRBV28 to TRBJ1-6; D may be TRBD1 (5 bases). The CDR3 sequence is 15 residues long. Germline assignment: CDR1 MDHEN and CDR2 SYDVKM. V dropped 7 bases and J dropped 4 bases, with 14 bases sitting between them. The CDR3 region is CASTPTENYNSPLHF. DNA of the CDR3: TGTGCCAGCACCCCGACAGAAAATTATAATTCACCCCTCCACTTT.

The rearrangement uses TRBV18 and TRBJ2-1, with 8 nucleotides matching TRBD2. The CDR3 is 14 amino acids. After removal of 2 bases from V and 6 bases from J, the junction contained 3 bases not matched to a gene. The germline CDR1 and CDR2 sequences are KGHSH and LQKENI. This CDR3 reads CASSPVAGRNEQFF. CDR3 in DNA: TGTGCCAGCTCACCAGTAGCGGGGCGCAATGAGCAGTTCTTC.

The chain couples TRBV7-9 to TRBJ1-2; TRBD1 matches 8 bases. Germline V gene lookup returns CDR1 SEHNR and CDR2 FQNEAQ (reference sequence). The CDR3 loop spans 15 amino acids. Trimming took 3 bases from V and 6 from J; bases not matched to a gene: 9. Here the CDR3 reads CASSFDPDRENGYTF. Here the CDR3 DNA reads TGTGCCAGCAGCTTCGACCCGGACAGGGAGAATGGCTACACCTTC.

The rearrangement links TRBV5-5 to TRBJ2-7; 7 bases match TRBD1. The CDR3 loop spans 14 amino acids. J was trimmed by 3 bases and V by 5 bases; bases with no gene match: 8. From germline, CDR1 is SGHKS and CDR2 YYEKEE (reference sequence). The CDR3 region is CASRTTGNFYEQYF. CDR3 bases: TGTGCCAGCAGGACGACAGGGAATTTCTACGAGCAGTACTTC.

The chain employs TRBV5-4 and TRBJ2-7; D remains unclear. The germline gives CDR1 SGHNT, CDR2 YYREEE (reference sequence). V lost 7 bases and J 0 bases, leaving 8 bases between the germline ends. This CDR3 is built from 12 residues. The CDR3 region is CASGTSSYEQYF. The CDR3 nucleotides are TGTGCCAGCGGCACCAGCTCCTACGAGCAGTACTTC.

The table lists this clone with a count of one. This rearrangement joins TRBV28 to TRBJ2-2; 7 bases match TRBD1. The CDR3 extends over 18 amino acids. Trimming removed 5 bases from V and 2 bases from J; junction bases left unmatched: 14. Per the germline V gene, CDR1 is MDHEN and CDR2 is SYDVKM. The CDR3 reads CASSPRDREFTNTGELFF. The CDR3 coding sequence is TGTGCCAGCAGTCCCCGGGACAGAGAATTCACAAACACCGGGGAGCTGTTTTTT.

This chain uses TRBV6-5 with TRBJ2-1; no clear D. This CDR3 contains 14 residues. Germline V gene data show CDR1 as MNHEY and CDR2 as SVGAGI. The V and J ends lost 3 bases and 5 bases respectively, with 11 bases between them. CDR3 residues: CASSYLGKDNEQFF. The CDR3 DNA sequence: TGTGCCAGCAGTTATTTGGGCAAAGACAATGAGCAGTTCTTC.

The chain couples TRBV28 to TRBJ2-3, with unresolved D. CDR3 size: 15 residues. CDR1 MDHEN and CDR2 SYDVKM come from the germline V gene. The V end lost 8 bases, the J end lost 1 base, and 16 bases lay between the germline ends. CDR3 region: CASYIGGGGTDTQYF. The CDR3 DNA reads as TGTGCCAGCTACATAGGTGGCGGAGGCACAGATACGCAGTATTTT. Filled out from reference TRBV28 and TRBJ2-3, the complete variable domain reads DVKVTQSSRYLVKRTGEKVFLECVQDMDHENMFWYRQDPGLGLRLIYFSYDVKMKEKGDIPEGYSVSREKKERFSLILESASTNQTSMYLCASYIGGGGTDTQYFGPGTRLTVL.

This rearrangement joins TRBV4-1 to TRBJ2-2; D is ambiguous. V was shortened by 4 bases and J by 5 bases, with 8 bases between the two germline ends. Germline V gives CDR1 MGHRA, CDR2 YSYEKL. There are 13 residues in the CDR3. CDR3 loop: CASSRTRTGELFF. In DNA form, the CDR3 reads TGCGCCAGCAGCCGTACGAGAACCGGGGAGCTGTTTTTT.

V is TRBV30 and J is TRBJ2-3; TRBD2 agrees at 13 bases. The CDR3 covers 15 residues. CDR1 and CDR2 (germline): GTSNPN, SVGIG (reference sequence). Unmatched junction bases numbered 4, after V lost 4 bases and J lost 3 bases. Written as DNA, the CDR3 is TGTGCCTGGAAGGGACTAGCGGGGAGGACAGATACGCAGTATTTT. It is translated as CAWKGLAGRTDTQYF. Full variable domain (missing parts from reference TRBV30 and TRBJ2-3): SQTIHQWPATLVQPVGSPLSLECTVEGTSNPNLYWYRQAAGRGLQLLFYSVGIGQISSEVPQNLSASRPQDRQFILSSKKLLLSDSGFYLCAWKGLAGRTDTQYFGPGTRLTVL.

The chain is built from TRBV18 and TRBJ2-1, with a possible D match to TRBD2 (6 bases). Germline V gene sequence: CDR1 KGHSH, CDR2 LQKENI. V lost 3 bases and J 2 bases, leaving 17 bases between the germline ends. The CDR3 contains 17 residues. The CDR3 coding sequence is TGTGCCAGCTCACCGTGGAGGGGCATCACAACCTACAATGAGCAGTTCTTC. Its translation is CASSPWRGITTYNEQFF.

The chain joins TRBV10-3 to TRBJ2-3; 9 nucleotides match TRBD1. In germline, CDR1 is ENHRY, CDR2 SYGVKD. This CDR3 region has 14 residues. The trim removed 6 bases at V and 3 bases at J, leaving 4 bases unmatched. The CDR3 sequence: CAISPGQGTDTQYF. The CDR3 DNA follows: TGTGCCATCAGCCCGGGACAGGGAACAGATACGCAGTATTTT.

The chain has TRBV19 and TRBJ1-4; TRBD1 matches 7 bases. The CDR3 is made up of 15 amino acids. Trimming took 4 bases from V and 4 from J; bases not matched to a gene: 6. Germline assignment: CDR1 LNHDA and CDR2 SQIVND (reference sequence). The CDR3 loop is CASSTIGTDNEKLFF. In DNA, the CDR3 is TGTGCCAGTAGTACAATCGGGACAGATAATGAAAAACTGTTTTTT.

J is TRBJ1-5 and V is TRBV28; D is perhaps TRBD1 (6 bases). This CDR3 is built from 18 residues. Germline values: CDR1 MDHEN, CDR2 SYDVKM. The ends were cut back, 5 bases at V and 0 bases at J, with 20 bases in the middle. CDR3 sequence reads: CASSPGQGKVNSNQPQHF. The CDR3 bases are TGTGCCAGCAGTCCGGGGCAGGGGAAGGTGAATAGCAATCAGCCCCAGCATTTT.

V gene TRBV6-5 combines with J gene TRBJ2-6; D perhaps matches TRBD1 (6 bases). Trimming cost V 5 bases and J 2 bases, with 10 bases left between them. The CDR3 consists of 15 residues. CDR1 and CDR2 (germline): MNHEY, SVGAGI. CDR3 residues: CASSTQGAGANVLTF. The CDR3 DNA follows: TGTGCCAGCAGTACACAGGGAGCTGGGGCCAACGTCCTGACTTTC.

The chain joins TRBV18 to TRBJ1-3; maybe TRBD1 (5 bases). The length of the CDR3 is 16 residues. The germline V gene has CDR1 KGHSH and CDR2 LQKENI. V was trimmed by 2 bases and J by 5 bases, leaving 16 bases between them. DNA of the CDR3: TGTGCCAGCTCACCAACTGATAGGGGTCGGAGAAACACCATATATTTT. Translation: CASSPTDRGRRNTIYF.

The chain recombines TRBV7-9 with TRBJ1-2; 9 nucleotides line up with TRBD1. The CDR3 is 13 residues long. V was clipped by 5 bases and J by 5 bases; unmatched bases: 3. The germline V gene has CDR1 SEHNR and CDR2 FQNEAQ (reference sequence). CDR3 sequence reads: CASSPGTGYGYTF. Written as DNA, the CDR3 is TGTGCCAGCAGCCCAGGGACAGGGTATGGCTACACCTTC.

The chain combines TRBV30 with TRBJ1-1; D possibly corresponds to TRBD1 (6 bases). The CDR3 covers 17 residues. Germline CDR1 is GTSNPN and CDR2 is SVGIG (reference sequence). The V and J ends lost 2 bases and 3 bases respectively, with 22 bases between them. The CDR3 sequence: CAWSPYGLGALDTEAFF. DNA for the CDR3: TGTGCCTGGAGTCCCTATGGTTTGGGGGCTCTGGACACTGAAGCTTTCTTT.

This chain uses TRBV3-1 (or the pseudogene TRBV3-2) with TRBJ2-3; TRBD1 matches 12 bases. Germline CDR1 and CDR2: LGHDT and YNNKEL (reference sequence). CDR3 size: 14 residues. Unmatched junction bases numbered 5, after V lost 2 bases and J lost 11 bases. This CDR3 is CASSQSGDRGRQYF. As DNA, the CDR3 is TGTGCCAGCAGCCAAAGTGGGGACAGGGGGCGGCAGTATTTT.